The 27 T cell receptor beta chains presented below share a single source sample, sequenced in a study of CD8+CD57+ T cells in acquired aplastic anemia. TCR beta VDJ combinations and CDR3 sequences were profiled from genomic DNA. TCRdb re-analysed the reads in MiXCR, keeping a single row per CDR3 protein. The data show 400,000 to 450,000 distinct CDR3 sequences, around 72% seen once. The sequenced sample was sorted CD4+, CD8+, or CD8+CD57+ T cells (not recorded which) from PBMCs. These receptors all come from a human donor in good health, serving as a control.

The rearrangement joins TRBV20-1 to TRBJ1-2; tentative D call: TRBD1 (5 bases). V was shortened by 6 bases and J by 6 bases, with 20 bases between the two germline ends. The CDR3 loop spans 14 amino acids. The germline CDR1 and CDR2 sequences are DFQATT and SNEGSKA (reference sequence). This CDR3 reads CSARRQGASNGYTF. CDR3 in DNA: TGCAGTGCCAGACGGCAGGGCGCAAGCAATGGCTACACCTTC.

This clonotype was seen only a few times. The V call is TRBV3-1, the J call TRBJ2-2; 8 bases align to TRBD1. Germline CDR1 reads LGHDT; CDR2 reads YNNKEL (reference sequence). After removal of 4 bases from V and 9 bases from J, the junction contained 7 bases not matched to a gene. The CDR3 loop spans 14 amino acids. The CDR3: CASSPRQGLRELFF. The CDR3 DNA follows: TGTGCCAGCAGCCCCCGACAGGGGCTAAGGGAGCTGTTTTTT.

As for this clonotype: One end of the junction is discordant with germline, which a read error may explain. The genes are TRBV2 and TRBJ1-4; D might be TRBD1 (5 bases). CDR3 length equals 12 residues. The germline V gene has CDR1 SNHLY and CDR2 FYNNEI. In nucleotides, the CDR3 is TGTGTCAGCAGTGGGACGGGTCCAAAACTGCTTTTT. Translating it yields CVSSGTGPKLLF.

Remarks on this clonotype: A read error may produce the germline difference seen at one junction end. CDR3 sequence reads: CASSFGVIDTDAFFF. In DNA form, the CDR3 reads TGTGCTAGCAGCTTCGGCGTGATTGACACAGATGCTTTCTTTTTT. The chain employs TRBV2 and TRBJ2-3; no clear D. The germline CDR1 and CDR2 sequences are SNHLY and FYNNEI. This CDR3 is 15 amino acids long.

Only one count was recorded for this clonotype. The chain joins TRBV29-1 to TRBJ2-7, with D perhaps matching TRBD1 (7 bases). V was clipped by 5 bases and J by 6 bases, with 20 bases between them. The CDR3 consists of 14 residues. Germline V gives CDR1 SQVTM, CDR2 ANQGSEA. The CDR3 DNA is TGCAGCGTTCCACCCGGTCAGGGGGGCTTCGAGCAGTACTTC. It encodes CSVPPGQGGFEQYF.

This clonotype is a singleton in its sample. One junction end disagrees with the germline gene, perhaps due to a read error. The rearrangement links TRBV7-6 to TRBJ1-1; possible D gene TRBD1, 5 bases. The length of the CDR3 is 13 residues. Germline values: CDR1 SGHVS, CDR2 FNYEAQ. The CDR3 nucleotides read TGTGCCAGCAGTTGCACAGGATGCTCAGCCCCATCATTT. It yields the protein CASSCTGCSAPSF. The variable domain in full, with the rest retrieved from reference TRBV7-6 and TRBJ1-1, is GAGVSQSPRYKVTKRGQDVALRCDPISGHVSLYWYRQALGQGPEFLTYFNYEAQQDKSGLPNDRFSAERPEGSISTLTIQRTEQRDSAMYRCASSCTGCSAPSFGQGTRLTVV.

The chain carries TRBV6-1 and TRBJ2-5; 8 bases align to TRBD1. J was trimmed by 2 bases and V by 0 bases; bases with no gene match: 2. The CDR3 extends over 15 amino acids. The V gene's germline CDR1 is MNHNS and CDR2 SASEGT. CDR3 sequence: CASSEATGEQETQYF. For the CDR3, the DNA is TGTGCCAGCAGTGAAGCGACAGGGGAGCAAGAGACCCAGTACTTC.

This clonotype turned up a few times. The chain couples TRBV6-2 or TRBV6-3 to TRBJ1-1; D might be TRBD1 (6 bases). Trimming stripped 0 bases from V and 2 bases from J, with 10 bases between. The CDR3 has 15 residues. Germline assignment: CDR1 MNHEY and CDR2 SVGEGT. This CDR3 is CASSYSRTANTEAFF. The CDR3 nucleotides read TGTGCCAGCAGTTACTCTCGGACAGCCAACACTGAAGCTTTCTTT.

This sequence joins TRBV20-1 and TRBJ2-7; 9 bases fit TRBD1. The CDR3 is 12 amino acids. Per germline, CDR1 DFQATT and CDR2 SNEGSKA (reference sequence). V was pared by 6 bases and J by 11 bases, with 11 bases of the junction left unmatched. DNA of the CDR3: TGCAGTGCCCAGACAGGGACAGGGCACAAGTACTTC. Protein: CSAQTGTGHKYF.

Note on this clonotype: The CDR3 does not end in the conserved phenylalanine or tryptophan, so this is likely a read error. The DNA is left out, because the CDR3 cannot be placed on it with certainty; the CDR3 is given as TCRdb lists it. The V and J genes are TRBV7-3 and TRBJ1-2; the D call in the table, TRBD1, was not verified against the DNA. Looked up from germline, CDR1 is SGHTA and CDR2 is FQGTGA. A total of 13 residues make up the CDR3, ends included. The CDR3 sequence: CASRFPGQGLQTQ.

The rearrangement uses TRBV29-1 and TRBJ2-7; 10 bases line up with TRBD1. The CDR3 length is 14 residues. Germline-derived CDR1 and CDR2 are SQVTM and ANQGSEA. Losses at the gene ends were 4 bases for V and 6 bases for J; bases not matched to a gene: 9. This CDR3 is CSVGPAGQGFEQYF. The CDR3 DNA sequence: TGCAGCGTTGGTCCGGCGGGACAGGGGTTCGAGCAGTACTTC.

J is TRBJ2-7 and V is TRBV5-5; D is ambiguous. The V and J ends lost 0 bases and 6 bases respectively, with 13 bases between them. Germline values: CDR1 SGHKS, CDR2 YYEKEE (reference sequence). The CDR3 contains 14 residues. The CDR3: CASSLDTASAEQYF. The CDR3 DNA is TGTGCCAGCAGCTTGGACACCGCCTCAGCCGAGCAGTACTTC.

The chain combines TRBV7-2 with TRBJ2-6; no firm D call. The CDR3 contains 16 residues. Germline V gives CDR1 SGHTA, CDR2 FQGNSA. Deletions cut 5 bases from V and 11 bases from J, with 22 bases between. The CDR3, as DNA: TGTGCCAGCAGCCCACGGGTCAGAGGTGTTGTAGACGTCCTGACTTTC. This translates into CASSPRVRGVVDVLTF.

Ten or more counts support this clonotype. This chain connects TRBV30 to TRBJ1-2, with a weak D call TRBD1 (6 bases). Germline V lookup: CDR1 GTSNPN, CDR2 SVGIG (reference sequence). V lost 3 bases and J lost 4, with 12 bases in between. The length of the CDR3 is 13 residues. The CDR3 sequence is CAWSQQGPYGYTF. The CDR3, as DNA: TGTGCCTGGAGCCAACAGGGACCCTATGGCTACACCTTC. Looking up the rest from reference TRBV30 and TRBJ1-2 gives the full variable domain: SQTIHQWPATLVQPVGSPLSLECTVEGTSNPNLYWYRQAAGRGLQLLFYSVGIGQISSEVPQNLSASRPQDRQFILSSKKLLLSDSGFYLCAWSQQGPYGYTFGSGTRLTVV.

The chain has TRBV7-8 and TRBJ1-5, with 8 bases matching TRBD1. V lost 5 bases and J lost 7; bases outside the gene matches: 13. The CDR3 is made up of 16 amino acids. Germline values: CDR1 SGHVS, CDR2 FQNEAQ. DNA of the CDR3: TGTGCCAGCAGCAGAGAGCAGGGGGCGCGGGACCAGCCCCAGCATTTT. Translating gives CASSREQGARDQPQHF. Complete variable domain (other parts from reference TRBV7-8 and TRBJ1-5): GAGVSQSPRYKVAKRGQDVALRCDPISGHVSLFWYQQALGQGPEFLTYFQNEAQLDKSGLPSDRFFAERPEGSVSTLKIQRTQQEDSAVYLCASSREQGARDQPQHFGDGTRLSIL.

There are a few counts of this clonotype. The chain combines TRBV19 with TRBJ1-4; D unclear. The V end lost 5 bases, the J end lost 4 bases, and 14 bases lay between the germline ends. This CDR3 is 15 amino acids long. CDR1 and CDR2 (germline): LNHDA, SQIVND (reference sequence). In nucleotides, the CDR3 is TGTGCCAGTAGTTCCCCGCGAGGCCTTAATGAAAAACTGTTTTTT. Protein: CASSSPRGLNEKLFF.

On this clonotype: It may be a read error: a sequence one base away is much more abundant. The conserved phenylalanine or tryptophan is not found at the CDR3 terminus, so this likely reflects a read error. The V gene is TRBV12-5, the J gene TRBJ1-1; 10 nucleotides line up with TRBD1. CDR3 length equals 18 residues. Trimming cost V 1 base and J 5 bases; bases outside gene matches: 13. Germline V gene sequence: CDR1 LGHNT, CDR2 FRNRAP. CDR3 in amino acids: CASGLAFRWDRGGTEAFL. The CDR3 nucleotides read TGTGCTAGTGGTTTGGCTTTTCGGTGGGACAGGGGAGGAACTGAAGCTTTCCTT.

A remark on this clonotype: Germline and junction disagree at one end, which may indicate a read error. V usage is TRBV7-9 and J usage is TRBJ1-1; no clear D gene. There are 13 residues in the CDR3. The germline gives CDR1 SEHNR, CDR2 FQNEAQ (reference sequence). The CDR3 here is CASSLATGGEKLF. In nucleotides, the CDR3 is TGTGCCAGCAGCTTAGCCACGGGAGGAGAAAAACTGTTT.

About this clonotype: The junction differs from germline at one of its ends, possibly a read error. This chain links TRBV5-1 with TRBJ2-5; D remains ambiguous. CDR1 and CDR2 (germline): SGHRS, YFSETQ. The CDR3 spans 11 residues. The CDR3 DNA reads as TGCGCCAGCAGCTTCGGGCAGCGCCAGGACTTC. This codes for CASSFGQRQDF.

In regard to this clonotype: The junction and the germline gene differ at one end; a read error may be behind it. The V call is TRBV7-3, the J call TRBJ1-6; D is perhaps TRBD1 (6 bases). Germline CDR1 and CDR2: SGHTA and FQGTGA. This CDR3 spans 14 amino acids. CDR3 nucleotide sequence: TGTGCCAGCAGCTTCCTCCTTGGGGGGGGCCACATCGAGTTT. Translated: CASSFLLGGGHIEF.

This rearrangement joins TRBV4-3 to TRBJ2-7, with D uncertain. The V gene lost 0 bases and the J gene lost 5 bases, with 14 bases spanning the gap. The CDR3 is made up of 15 amino acids. Germline V CDR1 and CDR2: LGHNA, YSLEER. This CDR3 is CASSQDLAGSDEQYF. CDR3 sequence (DNA): TGCGCCAGCAGCCAAGATTTAGCTGGCAGCGACGAGCAGTACTTC.

The chain recombines TRBV11-2 with TRBJ2-3, with D perhaps TRBD1 or TRBD2 (5 bases each). CDR1 and CDR2 (germline): SGHAT, FQNNGV. The germline V and J ends were trimmed by 5 bases and 11 bases, with 29 bases remaining between them. The CDR3 contains 17 residues. This CDR3 is CASSPRIVGVTYNEQYF. The CDR3 nucleotides are TGTGCCAGCAGCCCCCGTATAGTGGGGGTTACCTACAATGAGCAGTATTTT.

This clonotype has a single count. A single base separates this from a much larger clone, so it may be a read error. The chain couples TRBV4-1 to TRBJ1-4; D is uncertain. The CDR3 consists of 13 residues. CDR1 is MGHRA, CDR2 YSYEKL, per germline. CDR3 sequence: CASSTFRNEELFF. The CDR3 nucleotides read TGCGCCAGCAGCACGTTCCGAAATGAAGAACTGTTTTTT.

The chain employs TRBV7-8 and TRBJ1-5; D uncertain. From germline, CDR1 is SGHVS and CDR2 FQNEAQ. The V and J ends lost 7 bases and 10 bases respectively, with 29 bases between them. CDR3 size: 17 residues. Here the CDR3 DNA reads TGTGCCAGCAACCCGAGCCTTTACGAAAAGAACACTCAACCCCAGCATTTT. Translation gives CASNPSLYEKNTQPQHF.

This clonotype was counted ten times or more. This chain connects TRBV5-1 to TRBJ1-1; D is possibly TRBD1 (5 bases). Germline V gene data show CDR1 as SGHRS and CDR2 as YFSETQ. The CDR3 contains 15 residues. The V and J ends lost 4 bases and 5 bases respectively, with 18 bases between them. DNA of the CDR3: TGCGCCAGCAGCCCCCGATTGGGGACGGATACTGAAGCTTTCTTT. It is translated as CASSPRLGTDTEAFF.

The J gene is TRBJ2-7, the V gene TRBV7-3, with D possibly called TRBD1 or TRBD2 (5 bases each). Trimming shortened V by 3 bases and J by 3 bases, and 12 bases separated the two germline ends. The germline V gene encodes CDR1 SGHTA and CDR2 FQGTGA. The CDR3 runs 14 residues. As DNA, the CDR3 is TGTGCCAGCAGCTTGTCGGGGCTAATCTACGAGCAGTACTTC. Its translation is CASSLSGLIYEQYF.

This sequence joins TRBV12-3 or TRBV12-4 and TRBJ2-3, with 15 positions matching TRBD2. The J segment lost 5 bases and the V segment lost 8 bases, leaving 17 bases of the junction unmatched. The CDR3 spans 19 residues. CDR3 sequence: CASRRLPRTSGGAGDTQYF. Here the CDR3 DNA reads TGTGCCAGCCGTCGGCTCCCTCGGACTAGCGGGGGGGCGGGAGATACGCAGTATTTT.